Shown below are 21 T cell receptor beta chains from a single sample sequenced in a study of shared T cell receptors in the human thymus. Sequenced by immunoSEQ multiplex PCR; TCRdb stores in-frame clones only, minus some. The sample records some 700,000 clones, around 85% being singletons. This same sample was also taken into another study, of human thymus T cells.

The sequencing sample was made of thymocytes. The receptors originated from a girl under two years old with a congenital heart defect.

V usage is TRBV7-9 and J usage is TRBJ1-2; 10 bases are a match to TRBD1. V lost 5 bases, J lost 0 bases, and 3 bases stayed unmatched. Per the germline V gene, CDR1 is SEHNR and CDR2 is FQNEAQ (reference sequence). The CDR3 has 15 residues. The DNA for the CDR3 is TGTGCCAGCAGCCGGGACAGGGGTACTAACTATGGCTACACCTTC. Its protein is CASSRDRGTNYGYTF.

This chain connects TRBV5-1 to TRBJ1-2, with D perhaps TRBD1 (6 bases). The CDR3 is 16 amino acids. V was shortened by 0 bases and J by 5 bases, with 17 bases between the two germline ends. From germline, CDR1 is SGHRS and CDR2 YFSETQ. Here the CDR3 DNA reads TGCGCCAGCAGCTTGGGCGACAGGCAAACCCAGTATGGCTACACCTTC. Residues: CASSLGDRQTQYGYTF.

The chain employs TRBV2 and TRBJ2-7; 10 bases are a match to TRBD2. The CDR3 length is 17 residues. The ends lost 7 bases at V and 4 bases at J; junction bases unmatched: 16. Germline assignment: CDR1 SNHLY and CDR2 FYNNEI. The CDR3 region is CASIRSNERGGSYEQYF. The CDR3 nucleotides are TGTGCCAGCATCAGGTCCAATGAGCGGGGGGGCTCGTACGAGCAGTACTTC.

The CDR3 reads CASSPYVTGMKRSYATGELFF. CDR3 coding DNA: TGTGCCAGCTCACCTTACGTCACAGGGATGAAGAGAAGCTACGCGACCGGGGAGCTGTTTTTT. The genes are TRBV18 and TRBJ2-2, with D possibly matching TRBD1 (6 bases). Germline-derived CDR1 and CDR2 are KGHSH and LQKENI. V was trimmed by 3 bases and J by 5 bases, leaving 31 bases between them. This CDR3 contains 21 residues.

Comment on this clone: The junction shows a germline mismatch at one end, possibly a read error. CDR3 coding DNA: TGTGCCAGCAGCTACGCGGGACGAAGATTCTTC. As protein: CASSYAGRRFF. The chain recombines TRBV5-4 with TRBJ2-7; D perhaps matches TRBD2 (6 bases). This CDR3 is built from 11 residues. In germline, CDR1 is SGHNT, CDR2 YYREEE (reference sequence).

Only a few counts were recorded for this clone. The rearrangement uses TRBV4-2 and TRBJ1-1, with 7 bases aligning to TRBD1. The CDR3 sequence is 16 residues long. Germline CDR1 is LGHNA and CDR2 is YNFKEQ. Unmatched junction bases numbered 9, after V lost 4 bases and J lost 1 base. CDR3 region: CASSPIAGQKNTEAFF. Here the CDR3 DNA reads TGTGCCAGCAGCCCAATAGCGGGACAGAAGAACACTGAAGCTTTCTTT.

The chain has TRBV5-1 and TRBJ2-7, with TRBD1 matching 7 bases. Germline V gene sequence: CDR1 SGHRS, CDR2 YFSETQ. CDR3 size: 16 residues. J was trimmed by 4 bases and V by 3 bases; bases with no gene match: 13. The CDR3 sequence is CASSSSKSYRGYEQYF. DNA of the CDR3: TGCGCCAGCAGCTCGAGCAAATCTTACAGGGGATACGAGCAGTACTTC.

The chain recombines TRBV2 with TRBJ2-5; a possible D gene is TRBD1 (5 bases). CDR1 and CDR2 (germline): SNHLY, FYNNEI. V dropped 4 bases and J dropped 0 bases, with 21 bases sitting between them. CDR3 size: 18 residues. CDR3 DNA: TGTGCCAGCAGTGTAGGGGCACCCATGAGGTGGGACCAAGAGACCCAGTACTTC. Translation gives CASSVGAPMRWDQETQYF.

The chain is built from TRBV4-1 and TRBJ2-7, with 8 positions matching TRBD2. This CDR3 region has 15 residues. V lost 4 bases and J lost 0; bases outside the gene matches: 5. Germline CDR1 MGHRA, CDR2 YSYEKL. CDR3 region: CASSPTSGSSYEQYF. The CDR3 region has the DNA TGCGCCAGCAGCCCCACTAGCGGTAGCTCCTACGAGCAGTACTTC.

CDR3 loop: CAISGPDSVNQPQHF. CDR3 nucleotides: TGTGCCATCAGTGGGCCCGACAGTGTAAACCAGCCCCAGCATTTT. The V and J genes are TRBV10-3 and TRBJ1-5; tentative D call: TRBD1 (5 bases). CDR3 length: 15 amino acids. The V gene lost 4 bases and the J gene lost 7 bases, with 17 bases spanning the gap. Germline V gene data show CDR1 as ENHRY and CDR2 as SYGVKD.

CDR3 DNA: TGTGCCAGCAGCCAAGAGGTCATCCCCTTTTATAGCAATCAGCCCCAGCATTTT. Encoded protein: CASSQEVIPFYSNQPQHF. This sequence joins TRBV5-4 and TRBJ1-5, with D hard to call. This CDR3 is 18 amino acids long. Trimming took off 4 bases at V and 0 bases at J, with 20 bases between the two ends. The germline CDR1 and CDR2 sequences are SGHNT and YYREEE (reference sequence).

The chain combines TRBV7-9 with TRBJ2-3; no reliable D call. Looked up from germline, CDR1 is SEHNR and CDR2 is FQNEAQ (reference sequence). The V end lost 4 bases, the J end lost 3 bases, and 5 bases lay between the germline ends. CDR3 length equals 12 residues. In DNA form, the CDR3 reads TGTGCCAGCAGCTACCAGACAGATACGCAGTATTTT. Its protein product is CASSYQTDTQYF.

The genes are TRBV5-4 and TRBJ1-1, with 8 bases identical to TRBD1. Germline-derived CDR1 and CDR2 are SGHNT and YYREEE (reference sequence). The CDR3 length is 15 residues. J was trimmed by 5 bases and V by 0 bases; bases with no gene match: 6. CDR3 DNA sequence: TGTGCCAGCAGCTTGGTGGTGACAGGGGAGACTGAAGCTTTCTTT. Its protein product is CASSLVVTGETEAFF. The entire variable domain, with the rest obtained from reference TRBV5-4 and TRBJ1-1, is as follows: ETGVTQSPTHLIKTRGQQVTLRCSSQSGHNTVSWYQQALGQGPQFIFQYYREEENGRGNFPPRFSGLQFPNYSSELNVNALELDDSALYLCASSLVVTGETEAFFGQGTRLTVV.

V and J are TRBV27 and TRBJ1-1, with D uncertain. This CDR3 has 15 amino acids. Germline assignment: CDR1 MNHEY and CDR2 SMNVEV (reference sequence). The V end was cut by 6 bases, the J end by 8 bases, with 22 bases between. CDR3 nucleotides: TGTGCCAGCAGACGAAGTCGGGATTGGATAGAAGAAGCTTTCTTT. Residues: CASRRSRDWIEEAFF.

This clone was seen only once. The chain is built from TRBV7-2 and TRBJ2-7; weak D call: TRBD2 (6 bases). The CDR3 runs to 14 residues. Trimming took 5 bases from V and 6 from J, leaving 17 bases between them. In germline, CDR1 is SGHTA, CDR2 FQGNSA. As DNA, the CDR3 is TGTGCCAGCAGCGCGCGGGACTCTCGAGGCGAGCAGTACTTC. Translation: CASSARDSRGEQYF.

The chain's CDR3 is CASSEAESTGLSQPQHF. The CDR3, as DNA: TGTGCCAGCAGTGAAGCCGAGAGTACAGGATTGTCCCAGCCCCAGCATTTT. The V call is TRBV6-1, the J call TRBJ1-5, with D possibly matching TRBD1 (5 bases). The CDR3 is made up of 17 amino acids. Germline V lookup: CDR1 MNHNS, CDR2 SASEGT. Between the trimmed V and J ends, which lost 0 bases and 7 bases, there was a span of 19 bases.

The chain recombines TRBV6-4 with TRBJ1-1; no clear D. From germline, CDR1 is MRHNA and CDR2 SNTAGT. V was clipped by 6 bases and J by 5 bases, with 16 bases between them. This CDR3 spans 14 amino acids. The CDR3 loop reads CASRESTRGTEAFF. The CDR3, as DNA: TGTGCCAGCAGGGAATCGACCCGAGGGACTGAAGCTTTCTTT.

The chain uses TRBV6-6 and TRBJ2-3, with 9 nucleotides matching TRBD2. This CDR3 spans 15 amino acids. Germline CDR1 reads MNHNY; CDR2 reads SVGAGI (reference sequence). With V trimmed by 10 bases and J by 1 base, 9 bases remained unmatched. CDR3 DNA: TGTGCCACACATCATAGCGGGGGACGCACAGATACGCAGTATTTT. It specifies CATHHSGGRTDTQYF.

The CDR3 region is CASSPRGVWALWNSPLHF. CDR3 bases: TGTGCCAGCAGCCCCCGGGGAGTTTGGGCTTTGTGGAATTCACCCCTCCACTTT. The chain couples TRBV5-8 to TRBJ1-6; D ambiguous. The V gene's germline CDR1 is SGHTS and CDR2 YDEGEE. V dropped 4 bases and J dropped 7 bases, with 24 bases sitting between them. This CDR3 comprises 18 residues. The full variable domain, with the rest looked up from reference TRBV5-8 and TRBJ1-6, is EAGVTQSPTHLIKTRGQQATLRCSPISGHTSVYWYQQALGLGLQFLLWYDEGEERNRGNFPPRFSGRQFPNYSSELNVNALELEDSALYLCASSPRGVWALWNSPLHFGNGTRLTVT.

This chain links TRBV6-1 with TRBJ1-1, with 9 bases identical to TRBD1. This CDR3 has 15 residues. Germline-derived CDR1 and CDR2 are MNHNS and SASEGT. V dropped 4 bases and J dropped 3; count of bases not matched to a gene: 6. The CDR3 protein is CASSGIQGADTEAFF. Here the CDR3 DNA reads TGTGCCAGCAGTGGGATACAGGGGGCGGACACTGAAGCTTTCTTT.

CDR3 region: CASSLAQSGPRPNTEAFF. CDR3 in DNA: TGTGCCAGCAGCTTGGCCCAATCAGGGCCGAGACCGAACACTGAAGCTTTCTTT. This sequence joins TRBV5-6 and TRBJ1-1; possible D gene TRBD1, 5 bases. V was pared by 0 bases and J by 1 base, with 19 bases between. This CDR3 comprises 18 residues. Germline CDR1 is SGHDT and CDR2 is YYEEEE.